These 10 T cell receptor beta chains originate from one sample sequenced in a study of siplizumab effects on memory and regulatory T cells. Here immunoSEQ multiplex PCR was the method, and the copy in TCRdb shows in-frame clones only, minus some. The sample records 62,000 or so clones, 70% to 90% being singletons. Material: memory CD4+ T cells sorted from blood. These receptors all come from a human donor in good health.

J is TRBJ1-2 and V is TRBV10-3, with D perhaps matching TRBD1 (6 bases). Germline lookup yields CDR1 ENHRY and CDR2 SYGVKD. Trimming took off 0 bases at V and 4 bases at J, with 12 bases between the two ends. The CDR3 consists of 15 residues. For the CDR3, the DNA is TGTGCCATCAGTGAGTCCCCAGGGGCAACCTATGGCTACACCTTC. Encoded protein: CAISESPGATYGYTF.

This clone was seen only once. The chain is built from TRBV18 and TRBJ1-4; D is ambiguous. Trimming left V 5 bases short and J 4 bases short, with 8 bases between. Germline assignment: CDR1 KGHSH and CDR2 LQKENI. This CDR3 region has 13 residues. CDR3: CASSTGLNEKLFF. CDR3 nucleotide sequence: TGTGCCAGCTCAACCGGACTTAATGAAAAACTGTTTTTT.

The chain employs TRBV19 and TRBJ1-2; TRBD1 matches at 8 bases. The germline CDR1 and CDR2 sequences are LNHDA and SQIVND (reference sequence). Losses at the gene ends were 4 bases for V and 2 bases for J; bases not matched to a gene: 9. The CDR3 spans 16 residues. The CDR3 reads CASSNRRQGSNYGYTF. The CDR3 nucleotides are TGTGCCAGTAGTAACCGAAGACAGGGGTCGAACTATGGCTACACCTTC. Using reference TRBV19 and TRBJ1-2 for the parts outside the CDR3, the full variable domain is DGGITQSPKYLFRKEGQNVTLSCEQNLNHDAMYWYRQDPGQGLRLIYYSQIVNDFQKGDIAEGYSVSREKKESFPLTVTSAQKNPTAFYLCASSNRRQGSNYGYTFGSGTRLTVV.

This clone was seen more than once but under ten times. V and J are TRBV10-3 and TRBJ1-1, with 8 nucleotides matching TRBD1. V lost 5 bases to trimming and J lost 1 base; unmatched junction nucleotides: 3. CDR1 ENHRY and CDR2 SYGVKD come from the germline V gene. CDR3 length: 14 residues. CDR3 sequence reads: CAISRDRRNTEAFF. Written as DNA, the CDR3 is TGTGCCATCAGTAGGGACAGGAGGAACACTGAAGCTTTCTTT.

The gene calls are TRBV27 and TRBJ1-2; 7 nucleotides line up with TRBD1. Germline V CDR1 and CDR2: MNHEY, SMNVEV (reference sequence). CDR3 length equals 14 residues. With V trimmed by 2 bases and J by 8 bases, 8 bases remained unmatched. The CDR3 DNA follows: TGTGCCAGCAGTTTAGAGACAGGGAGAGGCGGCTACACCTTC. Its translation: CASSLETGRGGYTF.

The rearrangement uses TRBV5-6 and TRBJ1-2; D unclear. The CDR3 loop spans 15 amino acids. Trimming took 5 bases from V and 7 from J, leaving 21 bases between them. Germline CDR1 SGHDT, CDR2 YYEEEE. CDR3 amino acids: CASSTKHNRVGGYTF. The CDR3 bases are TGTGCCAGCAGTACCAAACATAATCGGGTCGGTGGCTACACCTTC.

The chain joins TRBV4-2 to TRBJ1-1, with D hard to call. The V and J ends lost 1 base and 2 bases respectively, with 8 bases between them. The CDR3 extends over 14 amino acids. The germline gives CDR1 LGHNA, CDR2 YNFKEQ. CDR3 residues: CASSQGGVNTEAFF. The CDR3 region has the DNA TGTGCCAGCAGCCAAGGCGGGGTTAACACTGAAGCTTTCTTT.

This chain uses TRBV7-9 with TRBJ2-3, with TRBD2 matching over 11 bases. The CDR3 sequence is 19 residues long. Losses at the gene ends were 2 bases for V and 1 base for J; bases not matched to a gene: 11. Per germline, CDR1 SEHNR and CDR2 FQNEAQ (reference sequence). The CDR3 DNA is TGTGCCAGCAGCTTACCTCCCGGAACTAGCGGGAGCGGCACAGATACGCAGTATTTT. It translates to CASSLPPGTSGSGTDTQYF.

The chain employs TRBV30 and TRBJ2-2; 11 bases fit TRBD2. CDR1 is GTSNPN, CDR2 SVGIG, per germline (reference sequence). The CDR3 sequence is 15 residues long. The CDR3, as DNA: TGTGCAACACCCCCTAGCGGGAGGTTCACCGGGGAGCTGTTTTTT. Amino acid sequence: CATPPSGRFTGELFF.

V usage is TRBV4-1 and J usage is TRBJ1-4; 7 nucleotides align to TRBD1. Germline CDR1 MGHRA, CDR2 YSYEKL. V dropped 0 bases and J dropped 7; count of bases not matched to a gene: 8. This CDR3 spans 16 amino acids. The CDR3 DNA sequence: TGCGCCAGCAGCCAAGATAGAGGGACAGCGGGTGAAAAACTGTTTTTT. Translated, it gives CASSQDRGTAGEKLFF.